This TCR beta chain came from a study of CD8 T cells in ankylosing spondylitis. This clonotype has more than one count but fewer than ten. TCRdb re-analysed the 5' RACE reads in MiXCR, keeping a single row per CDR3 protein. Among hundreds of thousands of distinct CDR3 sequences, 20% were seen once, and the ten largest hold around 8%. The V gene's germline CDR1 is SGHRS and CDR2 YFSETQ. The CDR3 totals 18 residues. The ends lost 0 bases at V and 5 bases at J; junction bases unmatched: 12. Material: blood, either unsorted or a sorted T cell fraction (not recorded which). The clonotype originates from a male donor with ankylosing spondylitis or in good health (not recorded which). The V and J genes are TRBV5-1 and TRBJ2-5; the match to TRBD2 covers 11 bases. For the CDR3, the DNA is TGCGCCAGCAGCTTGGAAGGGACTAGCGGATATCCAGAGGAGACCCAGTACTTC. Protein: CASSLEGTSGYPEETQYF.